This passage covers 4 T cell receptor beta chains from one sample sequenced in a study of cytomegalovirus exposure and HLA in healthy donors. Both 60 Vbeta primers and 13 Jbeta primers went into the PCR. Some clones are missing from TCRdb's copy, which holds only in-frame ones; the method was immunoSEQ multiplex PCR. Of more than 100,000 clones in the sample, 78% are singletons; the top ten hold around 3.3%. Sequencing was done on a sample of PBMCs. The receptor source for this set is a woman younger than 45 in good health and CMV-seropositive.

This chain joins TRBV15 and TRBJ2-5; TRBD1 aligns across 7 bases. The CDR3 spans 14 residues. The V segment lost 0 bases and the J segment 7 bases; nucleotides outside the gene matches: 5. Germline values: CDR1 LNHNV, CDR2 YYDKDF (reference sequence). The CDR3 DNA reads TGTGCCACCAGCAGAGATCAGGCAGGGGGGACCCAGTACTTC. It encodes CATSRDQAGGTQYF. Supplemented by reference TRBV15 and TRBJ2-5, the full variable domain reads DAMVIQNPRYQVTQFGKPVTLSCSQTLNHNVMYWYQQKSSQAPKLLFHYYDKDFNNEADTPDNFQSRRPNTSFCFLDIRSPGLGDTAMYLCATSRDQAGGTQYFGPGTRLLVL.

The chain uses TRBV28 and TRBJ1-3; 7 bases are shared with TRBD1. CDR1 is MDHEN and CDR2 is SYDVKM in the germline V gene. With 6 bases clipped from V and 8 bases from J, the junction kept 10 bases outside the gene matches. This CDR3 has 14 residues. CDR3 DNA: TGTGCCAGCAGGACCGGGACAGACCCGTACACCATATATTTT. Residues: CASRTGTDPYTIYF. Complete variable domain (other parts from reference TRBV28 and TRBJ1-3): DVKVTQSSRYLVKRTGEKVFLECVQDMDHENMFWYRQDPGLGLRLIYFSYDVKMKEKGDIPEGYSVSREKKERFSLILESASTNQTSMYLCASRTGTDPYTIYFGEGSWLTVV.

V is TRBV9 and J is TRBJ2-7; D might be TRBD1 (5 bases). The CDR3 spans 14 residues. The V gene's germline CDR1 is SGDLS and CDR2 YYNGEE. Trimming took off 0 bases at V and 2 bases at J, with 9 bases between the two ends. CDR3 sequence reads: CASSVAVGPYEQYF. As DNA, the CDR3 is TGTGCCAGCAGCGTAGCGGTGGGGCCCTACGAGCAGTACTTC.

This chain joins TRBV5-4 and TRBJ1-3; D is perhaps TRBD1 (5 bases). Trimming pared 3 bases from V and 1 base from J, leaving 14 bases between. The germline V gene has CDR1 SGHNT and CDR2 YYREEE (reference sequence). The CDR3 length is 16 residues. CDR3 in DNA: TGTGCCAGCAGCTCCCCAGGGATCAAGTCTGGAAACACCATATATTTT. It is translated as CASSSPGIKSGNTIYF. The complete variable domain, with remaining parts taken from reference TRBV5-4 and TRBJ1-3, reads ETGVTQSPTHLIKTRGQQVTLRCSSQSGHNTVSWYQQALGQGPQFIFQYYREEENGRGNFPPRFSGLQFPNYSSELNVNALELDDSALYLCASSSPGIKSGNTIYFGEGSWLTVV.